This entry describes one T cell receptor beta chain. What it recognizes is unknown. The data were obtained in a study of T cell repertoires in cytomegalovirus infection. Study-wide findings and caveats: Individuals carrying CMV plus the relevant HLA were identified by cumulative frequency of public TCR beta families. Across the ex vivo response, the dominant clonotypes were HLA-C-restricted CMV-specific TCR beta clonotypes.

A single record per CDR3 protein comes from TCRdb applying MiXCR to the reads. The sample has 300,000 to 400,000 distinct CDR3 sequences, 15% to 20% seen once; the top ten hold approximately 10%. The CDR3 spans 15 residues. J was trimmed by 5 bases and V by 3 bases; bases with no gene match: 6. CDR1 SGHTA and CDR2 FQGNSA come from the germline V gene. This TCR was sampled from a human donor in good health (CMV status not recorded). Some clones in this sample may be carry-over from other donors' samples. Specimen: PBMCs. This chain joins TRBV7-2 and TRBJ1-1; TRBD1 aligns across 10 bases. CDR3 residues: CASSFETGGRTEAFF. In DNA, the CDR3 is TGTGCCAGCAGCTTCGAGACAGGGGGCCGAACTGAAGCTTTCTTT.